This TCR beta chain emerged from a study of control samples from healthy donors and cancer patients. Between the trimmed V and J ends, which lost 1 base and 6 bases, there was a span of 9 bases. CDR3 length: 13 amino acids. CDR1 and CDR2 from the germline V gene are SGHAT and FQNNGV. Profiled with immunoSEQ multiplex PCR; TCRdb holds only in-frame clones, not every one. Here the sample spans 100,000 to 150,000 clones, just under 90% being singletons. This rearrangement joins TRBV11-2 to TRBJ1-1; maybe TRBD1 (6 bases). This sequence was found in a man aged 45-65 years with head and neck cancer. Sequencing was done on a sample of PBMCs. The CDR3 loop reads CASSLGQVPEAFF. The CDR3, as DNA: TGTGCCAGCAGCTTAGGACAGGTCCCTGAAGCTTTCTTT. The full variable domain, in which reference TRBV11-2 and TRBJ1-1 provide the parts outside the CDR3, is EAGVAQSPRYKIIEKRQSVAFWCNPISGHATLYWYQQILGQGPKLLIQFQNNGVVDDSQLPKDRFSAERLKGVDSTLKIQPAKLEDSAVYLCASSLGQVPEAFFGQGTRLTVV.